What follows is one T cell receptor beta chain and its context. Its specificity is unknown. Generated by immunoSEQ multiplex PCR, the TCRdb table keeps only in-frame clones and is missing some. The sample holds some 150,000 clones; just over 90% are singletons and the top ten take less than 2%. These data belong to a study of T cell responses to AZD1222 COVID-19 vaccine. At the level of the study: Pooling was applied to second doses at about 4 or about 12 weeks. General observations from the study: Sampling that yielded the repertoires occurred only after the peak T cell response. AZD1222 recipients seropositive at baseline numbered only five or six. The breadth and depth of Spike-specific TCRs increased once two AZD1222 doses had been given.

The germline CDR1 and CDR2 sequences are SGHDT and YYEEEE. Unmatched junction bases numbered 5, after V lost 1 base and J lost 1 base. The CDR3 contains 17 residues. V is TRBV5-6 and J is TRBJ1-1, with 12 bases identical to TRBD1. The sequencing here drew on peripheral blood, taken on day 0 of AZD1222 vaccination. The sequence derives from an adult in good health. Here the CDR3 DNA reads TGTGCCAGCAGCTTGCCGGGACAGGGGGCTGGGAACACTGAAGCTTTCTTT. This codes for CASSLPGQGAGNTEAFF.